This is a list of T cell receptor beta chains from one sample in a study of graft-versus-host responses after intestinal transplantation. These receptors' targets are unknown. Profiled with immunoSEQ multiplex PCR; TCRdb holds only in-frame clones, not every one. The table shows about 85,000 clones, with less than 95% occurring only once. Sequenced here: unstimulated CD8+ T cells sorted from spleen or lymph node cells, sampled before transplant. The receptors were gathered from a human donor who was the organ donor for an intestinal transplant. Both conserved end residues are part of each CDR3. Fields, in order: CDR3 DNA, CDR3 protein, V gene, J gene, clone size, D gene. The D gene is left open where the match is weak. A clone size is listed for some rows: how often the clone was seen (once, few, many), or a class if it is expanded.

CDR3nt: TGCGCCAGCAGCTTGCGGGGCGATGGAAACACCATATATTTT
CDR3aa: CASSLRGDGNTIYF
v_gene: TRBV5-1
j_gene: TRBJ1-3
abundance: once
d_gene: NA

CDR3nt: TGTGCCAGCAGCTCGACAGGGGACGAGCAGTACTTC
CDR3aa: CASSSTGDEQYF
v_gene: TRBV7-9
j_gene: TRBJ2-7
abundance: NA
d_gene: TRBD1

CDR3nt: TGTGCCAGCAGCTCAAAGTTCCGGCCCTCCGAGCAGTACTTC
CDR3aa: CASSSKFRPSEQYF
v_gene: TRBV11-2
j_gene: TRBJ2-7
abundance: NA
d_gene: NA

CDR3nt: TGTGCCAGCAGTTTATCGCCGCTTGGAACAGATACGCAGTATTTT
CDR3aa: CASSLSPLGTDTQYF
v_gene: TRBV27
j_gene: TRBJ2-3
abundance: NA
d_gene: NA

CDR3nt: TGTGCCAGCAGCTTAGAGGCTACTACGCAGTATTTT
CDR3aa: CASSLEATTQYF
v_gene: TRBV11-2
j_gene: TRBJ2-3
abundance: NA
d_gene: NA

CDR3nt: TGTGCGACGCATCCGACAGGGATCTCGAGTAGCTCACCCCTCCACTTT
CDR3aa: CATHPTGISSSSPLHF
v_gene: TRBV19
j_gene: TRBJ1-6
abundance: NA
d_gene: TRBD1

CDR3nt: TGTGCCAGCTCACCGCCTCGACTATTGGGGGATACGCAGTATTTT
CDR3aa: CASSPPRLLGDTQYF
v_gene: TRBV18
j_gene: TRBJ2-3
abundance: NA
d_gene: NA

CDR3nt: TGTGCCAGCAAGACTAGCGGGGACTACAATGAGCAGTTCTTC
CDR3aa: CASKTSGDYNEQFF
v_gene: TRBV27
j_gene: TRBJ2-1
abundance: NA
d_gene: TRBD2

CDR3nt: TGTGCCAGCAGTGAATTTACTAGCACGGTCAATGAGCAGTTCTTC
CDR3aa: CASSEFTSTVNEQFF
v_gene: TRBV6-1
j_gene: TRBJ2-1
abundance: NA
d_gene: NA

CDR3nt: TGCGCCAGCAGCCAAGTTGCCGGGACAACCGGGGAGCTGTTTTTT
CDR3aa: CASSQVAGTTGELFF
v_gene: TRBV4-1
j_gene: TRBJ2-2
abundance: NA
d_gene: NA

CDR3nt: TGTGCCAGCAGCTTGGTCAGAGGACAGCCGTACCAAGAGACCCAGTACTTC
CDR3aa: CASSLVRGQPYQETQYF
v_gene: TRBV5-6
j_gene: TRBJ2-5
abundance: NA
d_gene: NA

CDR3nt: TGTGCCAGCAGTTTAAGGGGGGGTGAGCAGTACTTC
CDR3aa: CASSLRGGEQYF
v_gene: TRBV27
j_gene: TRBJ2-7
abundance: NA
d_gene: NA

CDR3nt: TGCAGCGTTACAGGGCCTTTCCTAGAGACCCAGTACTTC
CDR3aa: CSVTGPFLETQYF
v_gene: TRBV29-1
j_gene: TRBJ2-5
abundance: NA
d_gene: NA

CDR3nt: TGTGCCAGCAGCCAGCCGAATGAAGAGACCCAGTACTTC
CDR3aa: CASSQPNEETQYF
v_gene: TRBV13
j_gene: TRBJ2-5
abundance: NA
d_gene: NA

CDR3nt: TGTGCCAGCAGCTTACAGGACACCGGGGAGCTGTTTTTT
CDR3aa: CASSLQDTGELFF
v_gene: TRBV7-2
j_gene: TRBJ2-2
abundance: NA
d_gene: NA

CDR3nt: TGTGCCAGCATAGAGGACAGCTCCTACGAGCAGTACTTC
CDR3aa: CASIEDSSYEQYF
v_gene: TRBV2
j_gene: TRBJ2-7
abundance: NA
d_gene: NA

CDR3nt: TGTGCCAGCAGTTTATTTTGGGGAATCTATGGCTACACCTTC
CDR3aa: CASSLFWGIYGYTF
v_gene: TRBV27
j_gene: TRBJ1-2
abundance: NA
d_gene: NA

CDR3nt: TGTGCCAGCAGCCCATTCGGGGGGGAAAGCTACGAGCAGTACTTC
CDR3aa: CASSPFGGESYEQYF
v_gene: TRBV7-6
j_gene: TRBJ2-7
abundance: NA
d_gene: TRBD2

CDR3nt: TGTGCCAGCAGCCCTCTTGTAGGCTCCTACGAGCAGTACTTC
CDR3aa: CASSPLVGSYEQYF
v_gene: TRBV7-2
j_gene: TRBJ2-7
abundance: NA
d_gene: NA

CDR3nt: TGTGCCAGCAGTTTATTCGGCCCAAACACCGGGGAGCTGTTTTTT
CDR3aa: CASSLFGPNTGELFF
v_gene: TRBV27
j_gene: TRBJ2-2
abundance: NA
d_gene: NA

CDR3nt: TGTGCCAGCAGTTTATATCAGACGAACACTGAAGCTTTCTTT
CDR3aa: CASSLYQTNTEAFF
v_gene: TRBV27
j_gene: TRBJ1-1
abundance: NA
d_gene: NA

CDR3nt: TGTGCCAGCACCACCCTAGTCGTCAGGGAAGTCGATGAGCAGTTCTTC
CDR3aa: CASTTLVVREVDEQFF
v_gene: TRBV5-4
j_gene: TRBJ2-1
abundance: NA
d_gene: NA

CDR3nt: TGTGCCAGCGGAGGGAATGAGCAGTTCTTC
CDR3aa: CASGGNEQFF
v_gene: TRBV9
j_gene: TRBJ2-1
abundance: NA
d_gene: NA

CDR3nt: TGTGCCACCAGCACCCCCAAGACGGGCAATCAGCCCCAGCATTTT
CDR3aa: CATSTPKTGNQPQHF
v_gene: TRBV15
j_gene: TRBJ1-5
abundance: NA
d_gene: NA

CDR3nt: TGTGCCAGTAGTATAGAAGCGGGCTACAATGAGCAGTTCTTC
CDR3aa: CASSIEAGYNEQFF
v_gene: TRBV19
j_gene: TRBJ2-1
abundance: NA
d_gene: NA

CDR3nt: TGTGCCAGCAGCTTTTTAGGTGAGCAGTTCTTC
CDR3aa: CASSFLGEQFF
v_gene: TRBV5-4
j_gene: TRBJ2-1
abundance: NA
d_gene: NA

CDR3nt: TGTGCCAGCAGTTACCTCCAGGTGGGGGGAGAAGATGAGCAGTTCTTC
CDR3aa: CASSYLQVGGEDEQFF
v_gene: TRBV6-5
j_gene: TRBJ2-1
abundance: NA
d_gene: NA

CDR3nt: TGTGCCAGCAGTGAAGTAGGGGCTCTGAACACTGAAGCTTTCTTT
CDR3aa: CASSEVGALNTEAFF
v_gene: TRBV6-1
j_gene: TRBJ1-1
abundance: NA
d_gene: NA

CDR3nt: TGTGCCAGTAGTGCCCCGGACAGGAGATATGGCTACACCTTC
CDR3aa: CASSAPDRRYGYTF
v_gene: TRBV19
j_gene: TRBJ1-2
abundance: NA
d_gene: TRBD1

CDR3nt: TGTGCCAGCAGTGAACCGGGGGGCGCTGAGGTGGGCACTGAAGCTTTCTTT
CDR3aa: CASSEPGGAEVGTEAFF
v_gene: TRBV25-1
j_gene: TRBJ1-1
abundance: NA
d_gene: NA

CDR3nt: TGTGCCAGTAGTATAGTGGGGACAGGGGCGGCTGAAGCTTTCTTT
CDR3aa: CASSIVGTGAAEAFF
v_gene: TRBV19
j_gene: TRBJ1-1
abundance: NA
d_gene: TRBD1

CDR3nt: TGTGCCAGCAGTTTATCGGACAGGGTTGGCTACACCTTC
CDR3aa: CASSLSDRVGYTF
v_gene: TRBV27
j_gene: TRBJ1-2
abundance: NA
d_gene: TRBD1

CDR3nt: TGTGCCAGCAGTTACCTAGCGGGAAGTTACAATGAGCAGTTCTTC
CDR3aa: CASSYLAGSYNEQFF
v_gene: TRBV6-5
j_gene: TRBJ2-1
abundance: NA
d_gene: TRBD2

CDR3nt: TGTGCCAGCAGCCCACTAGCGGGGGGGCCTTTCTCCTACAATGAGCAGTTCTTC
CDR3aa: CASSPLAGGPFSYNEQFF
v_gene: TRBV2
j_gene: TRBJ2-1
abundance: NA
d_gene: TRBD2

CDR3nt: TGTGCCAGCAGCACCCCGGGACAGGGGGCTTCCGAGCAGTACTTC
CDR3aa: CASSTPGQGASEQYF
v_gene: TRBV7-9
j_gene: TRBJ2-7
abundance: NA
d_gene: TRBD1

CDR3nt: TGCGCCAGCAGCCAAGTCCCGGGACAGGGCGACTTTAATGAAAAACTGTTTTTT
CDR3aa: CASSQVPGQGDFNEKLFF
v_gene: TRBV4-1
j_gene: TRBJ1-4
abundance: NA
d_gene: TRBD1

CDR3nt: TGTGCCAGCAGCTCCCCCCCGAGACTCGCAACCTACGAGCAGTACTTC
CDR3aa: CASSSPPRLATYEQYF
v_gene: TRBV11-3
j_gene: TRBJ2-7
abundance: once
d_gene: NA

CDR3nt: TGTGCCAGCAGCGGAGGACACGAGTCAGATACGCAGTATTTT
CDR3aa: CASSGGHESDTQYF
v_gene: TRBV11-3
j_gene: TRBJ2-3
abundance: few
d_gene: NA

CDR3nt: TGCGCCAGCAGCGCCCCGGGACAGGGGAACACTGAAGCTTTCTTT
CDR3aa: CASSAPGQGNTEAFF
v_gene: TRBV4-1
j_gene: TRBJ1-1
abundance: NA
d_gene: TRBD1

CDR3nt: TGTGCCAGCAGCTTCATGAGCGGCGGGAATGAGCAGTTCTTC
CDR3aa: CASSFMSGGNEQFF
v_gene: TRBV7-3
j_gene: TRBJ2-1
abundance: NA
d_gene: NA